This T cell receptor beta chain is from a study of blood T cell repertoires in COVID-19. Profiling relied on immunoSEQ multiplex PCR, and the TCRdb table lists in-frame clones only, not all of them. The table lists around 300,000 clones, approximately 88% of them singletons, with 5% in the top ten. Trimming shortened V by 5 bases and J by 0 bases, and 11 bases separated the two germline ends. CDR1 and CDR2 (germline): SEHNR, FQNEAQ (reference sequence). The CDR3 is 15 amino acids. The V call is TRBV7-9, the J call TRBJ2-1; the D gene is possibly TRBD1 (6 bases). This receptor was obtained from a young man who had recovered from COVID-19. The source material was PBMCs or T cells enriched from blood (not recorded which). The CDR3 nucleotides are TGTGCCAGCAGCCAACAGGGTAACTCCTACAATGAGCAGTTCTTC. Its protein product is CASSQQGNSYNEQFF.